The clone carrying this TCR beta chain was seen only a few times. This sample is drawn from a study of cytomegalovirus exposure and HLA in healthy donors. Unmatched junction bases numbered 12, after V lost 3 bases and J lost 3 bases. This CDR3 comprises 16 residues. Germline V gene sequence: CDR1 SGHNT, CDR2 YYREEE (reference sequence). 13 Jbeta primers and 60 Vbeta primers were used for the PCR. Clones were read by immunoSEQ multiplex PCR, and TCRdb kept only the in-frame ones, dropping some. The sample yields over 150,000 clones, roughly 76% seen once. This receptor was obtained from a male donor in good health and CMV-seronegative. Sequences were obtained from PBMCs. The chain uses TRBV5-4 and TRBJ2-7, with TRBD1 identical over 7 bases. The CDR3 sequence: CASSYGFGTAVYEQYF. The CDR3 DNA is TGTGCCAGCAGCTATGGATTTGGGACAGCAGTCTACGAGCAGTACTTC.